This section outlines one T cell receptor beta chain sequence together with its context. No antigen is known for it. This table comes from immunoSEQ multiplex PCR, and its TCRdb copy is limited to in-frame clones, with some not included. The sample has 95,000 to 100,000 clones, about three quarters seen once; the top ten hold roughly 2%. The data were taken from a study of fetal regulatory T cell absence and autoimmunity. General study results and limits: Compared with cord blood, pancreas showed oligoclonal TCR enrichment, some clones over 80-fold. Broadly similar TRB gene family usage was seen in pancreas and cord blood.

After removal of 4 bases from V and 3 bases from J, the junction contained 6 bases not matched to a gene. Per the germline V gene, CDR1 is MNHNS and CDR2 is SASEGT. The CDR3 has 16 residues. The sample consisted of pancreas tissue. The chain carries TRBV6-1 and TRBJ2-7, with 13 bases fitting TRBD2. This TCR derives from a male donor with IPEX syndrome. CDR3 protein: CASSVWTSGGLYEQYF. Here the CDR3 DNA reads TGTGCCAGCAGTGTATGGACTAGCGGGGGCCTCTACGAGCAGTACTTC.